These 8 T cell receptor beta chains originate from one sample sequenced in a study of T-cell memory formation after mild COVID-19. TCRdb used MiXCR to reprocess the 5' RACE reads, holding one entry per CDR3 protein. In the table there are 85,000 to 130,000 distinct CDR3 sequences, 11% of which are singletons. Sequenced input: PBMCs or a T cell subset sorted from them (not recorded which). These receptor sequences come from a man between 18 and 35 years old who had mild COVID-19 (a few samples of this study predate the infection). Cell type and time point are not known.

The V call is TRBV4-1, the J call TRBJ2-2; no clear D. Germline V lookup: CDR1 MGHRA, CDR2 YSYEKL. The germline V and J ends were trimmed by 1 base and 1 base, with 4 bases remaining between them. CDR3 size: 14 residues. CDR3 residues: CASSQAQNTGELFF. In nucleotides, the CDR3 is TGCGCCAGCAGCCAAGCACAGAACACCGGGGAGCTGTTTTTT.

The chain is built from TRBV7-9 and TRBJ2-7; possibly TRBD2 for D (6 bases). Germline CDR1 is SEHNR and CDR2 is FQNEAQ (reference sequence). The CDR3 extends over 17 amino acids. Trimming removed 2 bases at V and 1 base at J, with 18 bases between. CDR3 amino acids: CASSLRDSREASYEQYF. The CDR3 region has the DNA TGTGCCAGCAGCTTAAGGGACTCCCGGGAAGCTTCCTACGAGCAGTACTTC.

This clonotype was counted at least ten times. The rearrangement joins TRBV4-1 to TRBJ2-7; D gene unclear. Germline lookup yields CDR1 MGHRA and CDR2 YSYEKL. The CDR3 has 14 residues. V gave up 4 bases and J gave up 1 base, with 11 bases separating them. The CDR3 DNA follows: TGCGCCAGCAGCCTAATTGACTCGTCCTACGAGCAGTACTTC. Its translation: CASSLIDSSYEQYF.

CDR3 residues: CASSLGTGNPDGYTF. DNA for the CDR3: TGTGCCAGCAGCTTAGGGACAGGGAATCCGGATGGCTACACCTTC. The J gene is TRBJ1-2, the V gene TRBV7-9; 8 bases agree with TRBD1. With V trimmed by 1 base and J by 6 bases, 7 bases remained unmatched. The CDR3 has 15 amino acids. Germline V gene data show CDR1 as SEHNR and CDR2 as FQNEAQ (reference sequence).

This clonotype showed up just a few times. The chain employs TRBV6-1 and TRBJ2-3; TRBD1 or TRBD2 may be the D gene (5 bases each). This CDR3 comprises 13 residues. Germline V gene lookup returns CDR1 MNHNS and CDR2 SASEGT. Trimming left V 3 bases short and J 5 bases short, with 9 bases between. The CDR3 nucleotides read TGTGCCAGCAGTGAGCCGAGGGGAGATACGCAGTATTTT. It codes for CASSEPRGDTQYF.

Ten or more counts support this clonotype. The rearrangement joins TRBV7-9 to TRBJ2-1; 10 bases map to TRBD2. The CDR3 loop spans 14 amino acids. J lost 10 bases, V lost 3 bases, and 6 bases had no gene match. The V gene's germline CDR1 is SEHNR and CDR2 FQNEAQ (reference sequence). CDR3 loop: CASSFGTSGDEQFF. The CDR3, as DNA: TGTGCCAGCAGCTTTGGAACTAGCGGGGACGAGCAGTTCTTC.

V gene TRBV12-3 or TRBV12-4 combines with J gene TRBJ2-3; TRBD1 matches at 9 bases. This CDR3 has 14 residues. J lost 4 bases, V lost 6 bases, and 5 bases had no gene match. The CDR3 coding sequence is TGTGCCAGCAGCCTACAGGGGGCCCCAGATACGCAGTATTTT. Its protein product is CASSLQGAPDTQYF.

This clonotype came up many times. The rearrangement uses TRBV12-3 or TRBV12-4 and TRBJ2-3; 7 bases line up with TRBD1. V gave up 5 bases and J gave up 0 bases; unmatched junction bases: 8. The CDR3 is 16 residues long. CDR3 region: CASSGTGTESTDTQYF. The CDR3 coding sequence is TGTGCCAGCAGTGGGACCGGGACAGAGAGCACAGATACGCAGTATTTT.